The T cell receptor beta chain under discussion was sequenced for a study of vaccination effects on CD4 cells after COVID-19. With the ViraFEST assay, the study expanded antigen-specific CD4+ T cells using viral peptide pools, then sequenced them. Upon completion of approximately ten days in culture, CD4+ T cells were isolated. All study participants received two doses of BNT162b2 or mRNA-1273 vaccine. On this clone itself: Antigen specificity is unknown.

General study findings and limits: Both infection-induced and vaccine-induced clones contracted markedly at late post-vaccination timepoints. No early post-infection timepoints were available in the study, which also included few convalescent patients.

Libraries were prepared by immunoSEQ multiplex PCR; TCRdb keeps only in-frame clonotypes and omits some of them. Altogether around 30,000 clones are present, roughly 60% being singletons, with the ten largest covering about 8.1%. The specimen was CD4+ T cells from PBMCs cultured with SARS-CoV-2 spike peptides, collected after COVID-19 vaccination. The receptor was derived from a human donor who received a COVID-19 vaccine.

CDR3 sequence: CASSLAPSGNEQFF. Here the CDR3 DNA reads TGCGCCAGCAGCTTGGCTCCTAGCGGCAATGAGCAGTTCTTC. The J gene is TRBJ2-1, the V gene TRBV5-1; 7 bases are shared with TRBD2. V lost 0 bases to trimming and J lost 6 bases; unmatched junction nucleotides: 3. This CDR3 is built from 14 residues. The V gene's germline CDR1 is SGHRS and CDR2 YFSETQ.